Following are 13 T cell receptor beta chains from one sample sequenced in a study of vaccination and CD4 T cells after COVID-19. Sequencing of the DNA from cultured CD4+ T cells was carried out with the Oncomine TCR Beta short-read assay. TCRdb used MiXCR to reprocess the PCR reads, holding one entry per CDR3 protein. The sample has fewer than 15,000 distinct CDR3 sequences, roughly 80% seen once. Antigens for these TCRs are unknown. Treatment meaning: roughly ten-day PBMC culture with coronavirus spike peptide pools or control peptides (ViraFEST assay). Material: CD4+ T cells from blood, cultured in vitro. These receptors were taken from a human donor who had recovered from COVID-19.

This clonotype was found once. The chain uses TRBV11-2 and TRBJ1-2; D is uncertain. V was trimmed by 5 bases and J by 6 bases, leaving 16 bases between them. The CDR3 covers 14 residues. Germline-derived CDR1 and CDR2 are SGHAT and FQNNGV. This chain's CDR3 is CASSLPGVWDGYTF. The CDR3 DNA reads TGTGCCAGCAGCCTACCTGGGGTATGGGATGGCTACACCTTC.

The CDR3 here is CSARLAGNGETQYF. The CDR3 nucleotides read TGCAGTGCCCGACTAGCGGGGAACGGGGAGACCCAGTACTTC. The J gene is TRBJ2-5, the V gene TRBV20-1, with TRBD2 matching 11 bases. This CDR3 is 14 amino acids long. Germline CDR1 is DFQATT and CDR2 is SNEGSKA (reference sequence). Trimming took 6 bases from V and 5 from J; bases not matched to a gene: 8.

The rearrangement uses TRBV7-9 and TRBJ1-5; 8 bases align to TRBD1. V trimming: 5 bases; J trimming: 9 bases; junction bases outside the gene matches: 6. The CDR3 runs 13 residues. The V gene's germline CDR1 is SEHNR and CDR2 FQNEAQ (reference sequence). CDR3 protein: CASSLGTGWPQHF. DNA for the CDR3: TGTGCCAGCAGCCTTGGGACAGGCTGGCCCCAGCATTTT.

The chain joins TRBV2 to TRBJ2-5; D uncertain. The germline V gene has CDR1 SNHLY and CDR2 FYNNEI. The V end lost 6 bases, the J end lost 4 bases, and 12 bases lay between the germline ends. The CDR3 runs 13 residues. CDR3 in amino acids: CASSRDPPETQYF. The CDR3 DNA sequence: TGTGCCAGCAGCCGAGACCCTCCAGAGACCCAGTACTTC.

V is TRBV12-3 or TRBV12-4 and J is TRBJ1-2; D is perhaps TRBD1 (5 bases). This CDR3 is built from 13 residues. V lost 3 bases, J lost 7 bases, and 12 bases lay in between. The CDR3 DNA sequence: TGTGCCAGCAGTTTCGGGGGGTTGGGTGGCTACACCTTC. This encodes CASSFGGLGGYTF.

CDR3 amino acids: CASSIDDRSGANVLTF. CDR3 bases: TGTGCCAGTAGTATCGACGACAGGTCCGGGGCCAACGTCCTGACTTTC. This chain uses TRBV19 with TRBJ2-6, with a possible D match to TRBD1 (6 bases). Deletions cut 3 bases from V and 4 bases from J, with 13 bases between. The CDR3 sequence is 16 residues long. CDR1 LNHDA and CDR2 SQIVND come from the germline V gene (reference sequence).

The V and J genes are TRBV21-1 and TRBJ2-7; TRBD2 is taken as the D call from the table, unchecked against the DNA. TRBV21-1 is noted as a pseudogene. This CDR3 is built from 14 residues. The chain's CDR3 is CASTLTSDTYEQYF. Written as DNA, the CDR3 is TGTGCCAGCACCTTGACTAGCGATACCTACGAGCAGTACTTC.

This rearrangement joins TRBV6-5 to TRBJ1-1, with D possibly matching TRBD1 (6 bases). The CDR3 spans 14 residues. Germline V gene sequence: CDR1 MNHEY, CDR2 SVGAGI. The V gene lost 0 bases and the J gene lost 11 bases, with 16 bases spanning the gap. CDR3 sequence: CASSYSVGADRAFF. CDR3 sequence (DNA): TGTGCCAGCAGTTACTCAGTGGGGGCGGATAGGGCTTTCTTT.

This clonotype was recorded once. The chain uses TRBV12-3 or TRBV12-4 and TRBJ1-1; no clear D gene. The CDR3 consists of 13 residues. The V gene lost 3 bases and the J gene lost 2 bases, with 7 bases spanning the gap. In DNA, the CDR3 is TGTGCCAGCAGTTTCTTCTTCAACACTGAAGCTTTCTTT. Protein: CASSFFFNTEAFF.

In its sample, this clonotype is medium-sized. This chain connects TRBV7-8 to TRBJ2-3; D possibly matches TRBD1 or TRBD2 (6 bases each). Germline values: CDR1 SGHVS, CDR2 FQNEAQ. Trimming cost V 1 base and J 0 bases, with 14 bases left between them. The CDR3 loop spans 17 amino acids. CDR3 sequence (DNA): TGTGCCAGCAGCTTAGTAGGGGGGACAAGGAGCACAGATACGCAGTATTTT. It specifies CASSLVGGTRSTDTQYF.

The V gene is TRBV9, the J gene TRBJ2-2; either TRBD1 or TRBD2 may supply D (6 bases each). V lost 1 base, J lost 0 bases, and 10 bases lay in between. The germline V gene has CDR1 SGDLS and CDR2 YYNGEE. This CDR3 is built from 16 residues. CDR3 sequence reads: CASSVRGTTNTGELFF. The CDR3 coding sequence is TGTGCCAGCAGCGTACGGGGGACAACGAACACCGGGGAGCTGTTTTTT.

The chain is built from TRBV5-4 and TRBJ1-2; 7 bases are shared with TRBD1. The V gene's germline CDR1 is SGHNT and CDR2 YYREEE (reference sequence). CDR3 length: 14 amino acids. Trimming at V came to 4 bases and at J to 1 base, leaving 4 bases not matched to a gene. CDR3 coding DNA: TGTGCCAGCAGCCGTAGGGACAGTAACTATGGCTACACCTTC. Its protein is CASSRRDSNYGYTF.

The chain recombines TRBV11-2 with TRBJ1-3, with no clear D. The CDR3 length is 14 residues. Per the germline V gene, CDR1 is SGHAT and CDR2 is FQNNGV. V was trimmed by 1 base and J by 4 bases, leaving 8 bases between them. In nucleotides, the CDR3 is TGTGCCAGCAGCTTAGGTGGACTCGGAAACACCATATATTTT. Its translation is CASSLGGLGNTIYF.